The next 3 T cell receptor beta chains were all read from a single sample in a study of CD8 T cells in ankylosing spondylitis. TCRdb re-called the 5' RACE reads with MiXCR, one entry per CDR3 protein. Of a few hundred thousand distinct CDR3 sequences listed, 9.5% to 12% are singletons. Sequencing was done on a sample of blood, either unsorted or a sorted T cell fraction (not recorded which). The receptors come from a male donor with ankylosing spondylitis or in good health (not recorded which).

At least ten counts were recorded for this clonotype. CDR3 coding DNA: TGTGCCAGCAGCTTAGAATGGGGCAGTGAGCAGTTCTTC. Translation gives CASSLEWGSEQFF. V gene TRBV11-2 combines with J gene TRBJ2-1; tentative D call: TRBD1 (5 bases). The CDR3 sequence is 13 residues long. Germline V lookup: CDR1 SGHAT, CDR2 FQNNGV. Trimming pared 0 bases from V and 9 bases from J, leaving 9 bases between. The entire variable domain, with the rest obtained from reference TRBV11-2 and TRBJ2-1, is as follows: EAGVAQSPRYKIIEKRQSVAFWCNPISGHATLYWYQQILGQGPKLLIQFQNNGVVDDSQLPKDRFSAERLKGVDSTLKIQPAKLEDSAVYLCASSLEWGSEQFFGPGTRLTVL.

This rearrangement joins TRBV12-3 or TRBV12-4 to TRBJ1-1, with a possible D match to TRBD1 (6 bases). This CDR3 contains 14 residues. Trimming took off 0 bases at V and 8 bases at J, with 13 bases between the two ends. CDR3 residues: CASSLARQGSEAFF. In DNA, the CDR3 is TGTGCCAGCAGTTTAGCGCGCCAGGGGTCGGAAGCTTTCTTT.

Ten or more counts support this clonotype. V and J are TRBV27 and TRBJ2-7, with TRBD1 identical over 9 bases. The ends lost 6 bases at V and 3 bases at J; junction bases unmatched: 9. The CDR3 consists of 15 residues. The germline V gene has CDR1 MNHEY and CDR2 SMNVEV (reference sequence). The CDR3 sequence: CASSFSGTGYYEQYF. In DNA, the CDR3 is TGTGCCAGCAGCTTCTCCGGGACAGGGTACTACGAGCAGTACTTC.